The sequence of this TCR beta chain was determined in a study of T cell responses to AZD1222 COVID-19 vaccine. This clone was counted a few times. What it binds is not known. CDR1 and CDR2 (germline): ENHRY, SYGVKD. V dropped 5 bases and J dropped 9; count of bases not matched to a gene: 8. CDR3 size: 14 residues. The study's findings and limits: The peak T cell response came first, and repertoires were sampled only after it. Recipients of two AZD1222 doses showed rising Spike-specific TCR breadth and depth. Vaccine-associated CD4 TCRs ranged over spike, dominating at 160-218 and 743-854. Among the donors, most were white British and more were female, and clonal diversity was possibly underestimated.

Using immunoSEQ multiplex PCR, the repertoire was profiled, and TCRdb retains in-frame clones only, with some absent. The sample carries over 100,000 clones, 84% recorded once. Sample: peripheral blood, taken on day 0 of AZD1222 vaccination. The chain joins TRBV10-3 to TRBJ2-1, with 9 bases that match TRBD1. The clonotype was recovered from an adult in good health. The CDR3 spells CAISTRDRVSEQFF. For the CDR3, the DNA is TGTGCCATCAGTACACGGGACAGGGTGAGTGAGCAGTTCTTC.